The T cell receptor (beta chain) described here comes from a study of shared clonotypes between healthy human individuals. V was cut by 2 bases and J by 4 bases, with 8 bases left in between. The CDR3 loop spans 14 amino acids. The germline CDR1 and CDR2 sequences are ENHRY and SYGVKD. The repertoire was sequenced with immunoSEQ multiplex PCR; TCRdb's copy has only in-frame clones and lacks some. The table includes hundreds of thousands of clones, about 95% detected once. CD8 cells regarded as naive lacked CD45RO, were positively chosen for CCR7, and omitted terminally differentiated effector memory CD45RA+ cells.

The sequenced sample was naive CD8+ T cells sorted from blood. This receptor was taken from a woman aged 25 to 39 in good health. The chain combines TRBV10-3 with TRBJ1-4; possibly TRBD1 for D (5 bases). CDR3 sequence: CAISEGQGNEKLFF. CDR3 DNA: TGTGCCATCAGTGAGGGGCAGGGTAATGAAAAACTGTTTTTT.